Following are 5 T cell receptor beta chains from one sample sequenced in a study of blood T cells in healthy people across ages. Primed by a sample-barcoded 5' primer and a J-beta primer mix, a second PCR proceeded for roughly 6 to 12 cycles. A single record per CDR3 protein comes from TCRdb applying MiXCR to the 5' RACE reads. The table has over a million distinct CDR3 sequences, around 43% seen once. Sequenced material: blood. These receptors were taken from a woman aged 60-75 years in good health.

The chain carries TRBV6-6 and TRBJ1-1; D gene ambiguous. The V gene lost 6 bases and the J gene lost 2 bases, with 10 bases spanning the gap. Germline CDR1 MNHNY, CDR2 SVGAGI (reference sequence). The CDR3 length is 13 residues. The CDR3 DNA is TGTGCCAGCAGACAGAGGATAAACACTGAAGCTTTCTTT. It yields the protein CASRQRINTEAFF.

The chain carries TRBV9 and TRBJ2-1; D call uncertain. The DNA end lines up better with TRBJ2-7; the J call may be wrong. Germline V gene data show CDR1 as SGDLS and CDR2 as YYNGEE. This CDR3 spans 15 amino acids. The CDR3 spells CASSVGVYSYNEQYF. CDR3 DNA: TGTGCCAGCAGCGTAGGAGTCTACTCCTACAATGAGCAGTACTTC.

This clonotype was detected a few times. The chain recombines TRBV25-1 with TRBJ1-2, with a weak D call TRBD1 (5 bases). Trimming cost V 8 bases and J 3 bases, with 19 bases left between them. Per germline, CDR1 MGHDK and CDR2 SYGVNS. CDR3 length equals 15 residues. The CDR3 coding sequence is TGTGCCAGCGCAACGGCGGGGGTGGACTACTATGGCTACACCTTC. This translates into CASATAGVDYYGYTF.

The sample holds a few counts of this clonotype. This chain connects TRBV9 to TRBJ2-1, with D maybe TRBD2 (6 bases). Trimming cost V 2 bases and J 5 bases, with 17 bases left between them. Germline V lookup: CDR1 SGDLS, CDR2 YYNGEE. The CDR3 is 16 amino acids. CDR3: CASSVSYKAGNNEQFF. The CDR3 DNA reads as TGTGCCAGCAGCGTGTCCTACAAAGCGGGTAACAATGAGCAGTTCTTC.

There are a few counts of this clonotype. The chain recombines TRBV20-1 with TRBJ2-5; 8 bases match TRBD1. The CDR3 totals 19 residues. Unmatched junction bases numbered 24, after V lost 4 bases and J lost 5 bases. Germline CDR1 is DFQATT and CDR2 is SNEGSKA (reference sequence). CDR3 bases: TGCAGTGCTACCCCAGATCGGACAGGGCGAGATGTGTTACGGGAGACCCAGTACTTC. It translates to CSATPDRTGRDVLRETQYF.